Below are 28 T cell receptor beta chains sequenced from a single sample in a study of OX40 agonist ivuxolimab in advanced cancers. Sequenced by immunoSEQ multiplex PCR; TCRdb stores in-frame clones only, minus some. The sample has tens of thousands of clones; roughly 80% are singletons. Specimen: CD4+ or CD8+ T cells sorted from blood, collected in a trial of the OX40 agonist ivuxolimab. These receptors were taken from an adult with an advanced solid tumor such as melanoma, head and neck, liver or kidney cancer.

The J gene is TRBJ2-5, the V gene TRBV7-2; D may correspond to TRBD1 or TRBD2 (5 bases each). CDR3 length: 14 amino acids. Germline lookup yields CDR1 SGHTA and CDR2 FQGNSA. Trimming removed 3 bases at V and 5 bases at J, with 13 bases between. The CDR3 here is CASSFGLGVETQYF. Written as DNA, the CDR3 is TGTGCCAGCAGCTTTGGACTGGGGGTGGAGACCCAGTACTTC.

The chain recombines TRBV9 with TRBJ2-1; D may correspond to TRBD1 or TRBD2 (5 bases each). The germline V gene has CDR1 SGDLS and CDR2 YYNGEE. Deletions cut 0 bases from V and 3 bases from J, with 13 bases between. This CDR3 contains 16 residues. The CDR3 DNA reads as TGTGCCAGCAGCGTAGCCCTCGGGACGGGCTACAATGAGCAGTTCTTC. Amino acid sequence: CASSVALGTGYNEQFF.

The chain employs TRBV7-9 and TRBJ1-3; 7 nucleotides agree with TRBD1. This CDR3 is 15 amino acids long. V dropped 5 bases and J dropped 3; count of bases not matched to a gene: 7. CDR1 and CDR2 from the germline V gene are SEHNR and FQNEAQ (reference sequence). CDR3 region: CASSPTGTNGNTIYF. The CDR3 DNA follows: TGTGCCAGCAGCCCGACAGGGACAAATGGAAACACCATATATTTT.

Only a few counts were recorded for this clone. The CDR3 protein is CASSTTGGRSYNSPLHF. CDR3 nucleotides: TGTGCCAGTAGTACCACAGGGGGCAGGTCCTATAATTCACCCCTCCACTTT. The chain employs TRBV19 and TRBJ1-6, with TRBD1 matching 9 bases. After removal of 4 bases from V and 1 base from J, the junction contained 5 bases not matched to a gene. The CDR3 spans 17 residues. CDR1 LNHDA and CDR2 SQIVND come from the germline V gene (reference sequence).

The CDR3 here is CASSEGVQGRGYTF. The CDR3 DNA reads TGCGCCAGCAGCGAAGGAGTACAGGGCCGTGGCTACACCTTC. V is TRBV4-3 and J is TRBJ1-2; D perhaps matches TRBD1 (6 bases). The germline V and J ends were trimmed by 5 bases and 7 bases, with 17 bases remaining between them. Germline assignment: CDR1 LGHNA and CDR2 YSLEER. The CDR3 covers 14 residues.

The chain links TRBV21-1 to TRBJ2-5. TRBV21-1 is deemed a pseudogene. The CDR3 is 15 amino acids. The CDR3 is CASSKEGDGGETQYF. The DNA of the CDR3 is TGTGCCAGCAGCAAAGAGGGGGACGGGGGAGAGACCCAGTACTTC.

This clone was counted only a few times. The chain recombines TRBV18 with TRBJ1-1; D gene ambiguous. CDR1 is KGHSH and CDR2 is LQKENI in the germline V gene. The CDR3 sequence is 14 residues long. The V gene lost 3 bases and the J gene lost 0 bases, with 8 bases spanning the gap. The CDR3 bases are TGTGCCAGCTCACCTCGCGGCATGAACACTGAAGCTTTCTTT. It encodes CASSPRGMNTEAFF.

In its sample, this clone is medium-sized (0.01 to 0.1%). CDR3 bases: TGTGCCAGCAGCTCCCATTTTAATGAGCAGTTCTTC. This gives the protein CASSSHFNEQFF. This chain links TRBV9 with TRBJ2-1; D unclear. Germline assignment: CDR1 SGDLS and CDR2 YYNGEE. Trimming stripped 4 bases from V and 7 bases from J, with 9 bases between. The CDR3 is 12 residues long.

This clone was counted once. CDR3 in DNA: TGTGCCATCAGTGACCGACCAGGAAACACTGAAGCTTTCTTT. As protein: CAISDRPGNTEAFF. The chain couples TRBV10-3 to TRBJ1-1; D gene unclear. The germline gives CDR1 ENHRY, CDR2 SYGVKD. The CDR3 is 14 amino acids. V was trimmed by 3 bases and J by 2 bases, leaving 10 bases between them.

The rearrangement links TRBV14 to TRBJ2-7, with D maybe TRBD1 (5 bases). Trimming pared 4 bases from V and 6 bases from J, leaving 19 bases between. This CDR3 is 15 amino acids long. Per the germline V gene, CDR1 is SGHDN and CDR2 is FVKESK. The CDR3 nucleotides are TGTGCCAGCAGCCTTTCCCCAGGGTCCGGCGGCGAGCAGTACTTC. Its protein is CASSLSPGSGGEQYF.

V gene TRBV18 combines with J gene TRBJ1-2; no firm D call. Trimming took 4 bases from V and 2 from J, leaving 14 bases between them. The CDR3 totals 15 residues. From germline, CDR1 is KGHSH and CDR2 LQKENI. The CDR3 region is CASSLSGGWNYGYTF. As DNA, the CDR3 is TGTGCCAGCTCACTTTCCGGAGGGTGGAACTATGGCTACACCTTC.

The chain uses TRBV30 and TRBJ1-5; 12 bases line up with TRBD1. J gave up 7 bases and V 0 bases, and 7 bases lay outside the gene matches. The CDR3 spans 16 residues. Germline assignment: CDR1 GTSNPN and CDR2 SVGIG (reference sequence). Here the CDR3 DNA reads TGTGCCTGGAGTGTACTGGGGACAGGGGGCGGGCAGCCCCAGCATTTT. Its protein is CAWSVLGTGGGQPQHF.

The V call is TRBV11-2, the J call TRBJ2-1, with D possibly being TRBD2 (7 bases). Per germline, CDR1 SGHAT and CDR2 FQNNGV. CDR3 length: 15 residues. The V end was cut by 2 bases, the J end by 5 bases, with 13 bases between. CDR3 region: CASSLWGGADNEQFF. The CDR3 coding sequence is TGTGCCAGCAGCTTATGGGGGGGGGCTGACAATGAGCAGTTCTTC.

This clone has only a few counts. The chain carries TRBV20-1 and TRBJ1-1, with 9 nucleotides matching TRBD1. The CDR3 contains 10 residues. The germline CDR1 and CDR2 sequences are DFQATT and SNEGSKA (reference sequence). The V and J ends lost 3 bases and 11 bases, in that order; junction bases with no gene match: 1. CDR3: CSASDRGAFF. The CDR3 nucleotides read TGCAGTGCTAGTGACAGGGGGGCTTTCTTT.

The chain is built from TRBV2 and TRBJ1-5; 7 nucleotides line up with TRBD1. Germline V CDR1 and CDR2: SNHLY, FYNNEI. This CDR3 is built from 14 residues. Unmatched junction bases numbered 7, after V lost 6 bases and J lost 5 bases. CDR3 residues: CASSVDRDHQPQHF. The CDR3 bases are TGTGCCAGCAGCGTAGACAGGGACCATCAGCCCCAGCATTTT.

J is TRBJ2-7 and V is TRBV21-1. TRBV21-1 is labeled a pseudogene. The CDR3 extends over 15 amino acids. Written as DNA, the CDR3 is TGTGCCAGCAGCAAATCTCGGTCCCAGTACTACGAGCAGTACTTC. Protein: CASSKSRSQYYEQYF.

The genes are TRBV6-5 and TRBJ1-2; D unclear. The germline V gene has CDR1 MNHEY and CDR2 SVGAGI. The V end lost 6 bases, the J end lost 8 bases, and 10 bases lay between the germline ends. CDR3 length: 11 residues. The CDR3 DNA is TGTGCCAGCAGGGGAGTTTGGGGCTACACCTTC. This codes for CASRGVWGYTF.

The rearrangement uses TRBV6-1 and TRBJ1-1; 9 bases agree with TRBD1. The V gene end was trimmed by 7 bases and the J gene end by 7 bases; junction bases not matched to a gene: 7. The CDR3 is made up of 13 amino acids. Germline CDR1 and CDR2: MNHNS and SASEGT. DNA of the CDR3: TGTGCCAGCATACAGGGGGCCGCTGGTGAAGCTTTCTTT. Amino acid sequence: CASIQGAAGEAFF.

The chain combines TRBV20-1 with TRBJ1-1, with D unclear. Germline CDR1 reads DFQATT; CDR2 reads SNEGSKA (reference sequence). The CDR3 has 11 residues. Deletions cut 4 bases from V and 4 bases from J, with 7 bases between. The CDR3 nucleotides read TGCAGTGCTAAGGCCGTCACTGAAGCTTTCTTT. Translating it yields CSAKAVTEAFF.

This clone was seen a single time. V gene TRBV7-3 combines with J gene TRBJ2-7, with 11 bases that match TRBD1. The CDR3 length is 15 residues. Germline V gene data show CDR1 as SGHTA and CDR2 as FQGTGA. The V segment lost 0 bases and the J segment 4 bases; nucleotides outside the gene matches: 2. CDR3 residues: CASSLTGTGGYEQYF. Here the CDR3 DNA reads TGTGCCAGCAGCTTAACCGGGACAGGGGGATACGAGCAGTACTTC.

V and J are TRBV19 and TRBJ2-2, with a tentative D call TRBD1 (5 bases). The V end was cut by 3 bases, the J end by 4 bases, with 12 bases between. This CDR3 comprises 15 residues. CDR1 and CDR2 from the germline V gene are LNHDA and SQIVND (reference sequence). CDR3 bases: TGTGCCAGTAGTATCCCGTTCACAGGCACCGGGGAGCTGTTTTTT. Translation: CASSIPFTGTGELFF.

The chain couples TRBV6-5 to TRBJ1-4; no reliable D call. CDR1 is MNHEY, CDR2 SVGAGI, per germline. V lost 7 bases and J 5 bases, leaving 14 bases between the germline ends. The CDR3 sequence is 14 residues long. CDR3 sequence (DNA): TGTGCCAGCAAGGGAGGCCAGAGAAATGAAAAACTGTTTTTT. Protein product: CASKGGQRNEKLFF.

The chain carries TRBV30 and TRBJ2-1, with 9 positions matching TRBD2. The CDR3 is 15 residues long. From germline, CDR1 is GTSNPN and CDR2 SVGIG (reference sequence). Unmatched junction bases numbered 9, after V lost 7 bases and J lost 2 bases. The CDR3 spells CAYKTSGFAYNEQFF. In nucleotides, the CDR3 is TGTGCCTACAAGACTAGCGGATTCGCCTACAATGAGCAGTTCTTC.

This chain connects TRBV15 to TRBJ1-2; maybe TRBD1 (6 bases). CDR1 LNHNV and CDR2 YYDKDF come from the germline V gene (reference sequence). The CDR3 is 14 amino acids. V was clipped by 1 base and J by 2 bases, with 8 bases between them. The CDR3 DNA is TGTGCCACCAGCAGAGCAGGGGCCAACTATGGCTACACCTTC. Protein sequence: CATSRAGANYGYTF.

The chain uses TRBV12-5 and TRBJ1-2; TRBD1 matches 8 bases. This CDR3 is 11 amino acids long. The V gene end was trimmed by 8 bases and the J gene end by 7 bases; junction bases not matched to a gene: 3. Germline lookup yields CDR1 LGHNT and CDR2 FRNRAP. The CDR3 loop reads CASSGGFGYTF. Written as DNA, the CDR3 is TGTGCTAGTTCAGGGGGCTTTGGCTACACCTTC.

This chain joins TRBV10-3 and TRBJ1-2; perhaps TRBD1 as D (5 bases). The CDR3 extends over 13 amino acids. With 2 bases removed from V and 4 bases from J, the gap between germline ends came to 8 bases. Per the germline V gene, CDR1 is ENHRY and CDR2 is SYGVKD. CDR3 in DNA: TGTGCCATCAGTGAGCGGGGCTCCTATGGCTACACCTTC. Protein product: CAISERGSYGYTF.

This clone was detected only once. The CDR3 region is CASSPGTVEYYGYTF. The DNA of the CDR3 is TGTGCCAGCAGCCCCGGGACAGTCGAATACTATGGCTACACCTTC. The chain is built from TRBV6-5 and TRBJ1-2; 7 positions agree with TRBD1. V gave up 6 bases and J gave up 3 bases; unmatched junction bases: 10. Germline V lookup: CDR1 MNHEY, CDR2 SVGAGI. The CDR3 spans 15 residues.

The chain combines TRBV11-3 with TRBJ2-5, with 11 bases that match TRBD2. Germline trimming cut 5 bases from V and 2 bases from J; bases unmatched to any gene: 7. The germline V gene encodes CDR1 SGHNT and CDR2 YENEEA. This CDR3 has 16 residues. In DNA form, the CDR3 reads TGTGCCAGCAGCCCCGGGGGGACTAGCGGACAAGAGACCCAGTACTTC. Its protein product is CASSPGGTSGQETQYF.